This paragraph covers one T cell receptor (beta chain) sequence. CDR1 and CDR2 from the germline V gene are SGHRS and YFSETQ. V lost 4 bases and J 5 bases, leaving 6 bases between the germline ends. This CDR3 contains 12 residues. This sample is drawn from a study of T cells in Graves' hyperthyroidism and ophthalmopathy. Researchers amplified the TCR beta CDR3 regions from RNA transcripts. A first-round RT-PCR of the TCR CDR3 used the HTBI primer set. TCRdb independently ran MiXCR on the multiplex PCR reads; one entry per CDR3 protein. The table shows 400,000 to 450,000 distinct CDR3 sequences, with about 15% occurring only once.

The chain recombines TRBV5-1 with TRBJ1-4; D remains unclear. Sample: blood. The TCR sequence derives from a man aged 18 to 29 with Graves' ophthalmopathy. DNA for the CDR3: TGCGCCAGCAGCCTGGGAAATGAAAAACTGTTTTTT. Protein product: CASSLGNEKLFF.